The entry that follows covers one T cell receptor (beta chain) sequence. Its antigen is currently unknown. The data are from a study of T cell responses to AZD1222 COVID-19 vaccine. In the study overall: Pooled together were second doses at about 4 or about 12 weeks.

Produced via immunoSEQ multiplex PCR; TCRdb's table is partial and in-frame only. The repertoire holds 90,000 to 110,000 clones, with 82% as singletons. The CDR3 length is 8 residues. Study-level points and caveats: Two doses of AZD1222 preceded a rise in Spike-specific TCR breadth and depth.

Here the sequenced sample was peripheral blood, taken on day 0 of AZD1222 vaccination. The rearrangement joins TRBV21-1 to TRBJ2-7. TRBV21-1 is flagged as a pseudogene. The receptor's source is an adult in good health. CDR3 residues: CASSKWVF. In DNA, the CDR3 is TGTGCCAGCAGCAAGTGGGTATTC.